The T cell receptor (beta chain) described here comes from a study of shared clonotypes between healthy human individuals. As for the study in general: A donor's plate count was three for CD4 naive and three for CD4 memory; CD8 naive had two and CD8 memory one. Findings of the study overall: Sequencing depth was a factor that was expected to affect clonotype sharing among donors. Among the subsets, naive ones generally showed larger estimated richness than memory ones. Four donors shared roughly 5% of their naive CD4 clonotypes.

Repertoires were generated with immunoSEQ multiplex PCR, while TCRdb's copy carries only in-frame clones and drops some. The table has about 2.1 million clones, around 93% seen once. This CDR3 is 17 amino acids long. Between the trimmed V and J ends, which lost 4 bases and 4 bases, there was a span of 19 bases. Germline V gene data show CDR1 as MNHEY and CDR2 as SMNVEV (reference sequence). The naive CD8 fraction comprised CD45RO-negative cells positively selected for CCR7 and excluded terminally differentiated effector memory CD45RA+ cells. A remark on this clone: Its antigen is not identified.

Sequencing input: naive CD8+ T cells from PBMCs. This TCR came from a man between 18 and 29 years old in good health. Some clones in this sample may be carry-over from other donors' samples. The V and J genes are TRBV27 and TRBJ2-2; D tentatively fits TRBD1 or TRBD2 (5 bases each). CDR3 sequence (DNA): TGTGCCAGCAGTTGGCAGCCGGGGCCTCCGATCACCGGGGAGCTGTTTTTT. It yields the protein CASSWQPGPPITGELFF.